These T cell receptor beta chains were read from a single sample in a study of blood T cell repertoires in COVID-19. TCRdb's table, derived via immunoSEQ multiplex PCR, lists solely in-frame clones and lacks some. Of 200,000 or so clones listed, around four fifths are singletons. The source material was peripheral blood. The receptors were sampled from a man aged 60 to 75 with COVID-19, enrolled during active disease. Both conserved end residues are part of each CDR3. The D gene is left open where the match is weak. Expanded clones are given a class, and other clones once, few, many or no size at all.

V gene: TRBV7-9
clone size: -
D gene: -
J gene: TRBJ1-1
CDR3 protein: CASIPTINTEAFF
CDR3 DNA: TGTGCCAGCATTCCCACTATTAACACTGAAGCTTTCTTT

V gene: TRBV5-4
clone size: -
D gene: -
J gene: TRBJ2-5
CDR3 protein: CASSDSRETQYF
CDR3 DNA: TGTGCCAGCAGCGACTCTAGGGAGACCCAGTACTTC

V gene: TRBV2
clone size: -
D gene: -
J gene: TRBJ1-5
CDR3 protein: CASSEEGGNQPQHF
CDR3 DNA: TGTGCCAGCAGTGAAGAAGGGGGAAATCAGCCCCAGCATTTT

V gene: TRBV2
clone size: -
D gene: TRBD1
J gene: TRBJ2-7
CDR3 protein: CASSSDRAHEQYF
CDR3 DNA: TGTGCCAGCAGCAGCGACAGGGCCCACGAGCAGTACTTC

V gene: TRBV5-1
clone size: -
D gene: TRBD1
J gene: TRBJ2-1
CDR3 protein: CASSHGGTGPYNEQFF
CDR3 DNA: TGCGCCAGCAGCCATGGCGGGACAGGTCCCTACAATGAGCAGTTCTTC

V gene: TRBV28
clone size: -
D gene: TRBD1
J gene: TRBJ2-5
CDR3 protein: CASSLNRGETQYF
CDR3 DNA: TGTGCCAGCAGTTTAAACAGGGGAGAGACCCAGTACTTC

V gene: TRBV18
clone size: -
D gene: TRBD1
J gene: TRBJ1-2
CDR3 protein: CASSPAGGPVGASGYTF
CDR3 DNA: TGTGCCAGCTCACCTGCAGGGGGCCCGGTCGGGGCGTCTGGCTACACCTTC

V gene: TRBV5-1
clone size: once
D gene: TRBD1
J gene: TRBJ2-7
CDR3 protein: CASSSRDSSYEQYF
CDR3 DNA: TGCGCCAGCAGCAGCCGGGACAGCTCCTACGAGCAGTACTTC

V gene: TRBV7-2
clone size: -
D gene: TRBD1
J gene: TRBJ1-2
CDR3 protein: CASSHQLDRSYGYTF
CDR3 DNA: TGTGCCAGCAGCCATCAATTGGACAGGAGCTATGGCTACACCTTC

V gene: TRBV9
clone size: -
D gene: -
J gene: TRBJ1-1
CDR3 protein: CASSAGLLNTEAFF
CDR3 DNA: TGTGCCAGCAGCGCGGGACTTCTGAACACTGAAGCTTTCTTT

V gene: TRBV5-6
clone size: -
D gene: TRBD1
J gene: TRBJ1-2
CDR3 protein: CASSLDRGRGYGYTF
CDR3 DNA: TGTGCCAGCAGCCTGGACAGGGGGCGTGGGTATGGCTACACCTTC

V gene: TRBV28
clone size: -
D gene: TRBD2
J gene: TRBJ2-1
CDR3 protein: CASSLGLGGGRIDEQFF
CDR3 DNA: TGTGCCAGCAGTTTAGGACTCGGGGGCGGGAGGATAGATGAGCAGTTCTTC

V gene: TRBV27
clone size: -
D gene: -
J gene: TRBJ1-5
CDR3 protein: CASRWQSNQPQHF
CDR3 DNA: TGTGCCAGCAGGTGGCAGAGCAATCAGCCCCAGCATTTT

V gene: TRBV5-1
clone size: -
D gene: TRBD1
J gene: TRBJ2-7
CDR3 protein: CASSGLTGQYEQYF
CDR3 DNA: TGCGCCAGCAGCGGATTGACAGGGCAGTACGAGCAGTACTTC

V gene: TRBV15
clone size: -
D gene: TRBD1
J gene: TRBJ2-7
CDR3 protein: CATGQGAAYEQYF
CDR3 DNA: TGTGCCACCGGACAGGGGGCAGCATACGAGCAGTACTTC

V gene: TRBV27
clone size: few
D gene: -
J gene: TRBJ1-6
CDR3 protein: CASKSFSYNSPLHF
CDR3 DNA: TGTGCCAGCAAATCTTTCTCCTATAATTCACCCCTCCACTTT

V gene: TRBV5-1
clone size: -
D gene: -
J gene: TRBJ2-1
CDR3 protein: CASSYGQSYNEQFF
CDR3 DNA: TGCGCCAGCAGCTACGGACAGTCCTACAATGAGCAGTTCTTC

V gene: TRBV6-5
clone size: -
D gene: TRBD1
J gene: TRBJ2-7
CDR3 protein: CASRLTQGAGEQYF
CDR3 DNA: TGTGCCAGCAGACTTACCCAGGGGGCGGGGGAGCAGTACTTC

V gene: TRBV5-1
clone size: -
D gene: -
J gene: TRBJ2-1
CDR3 protein: CASSLIFDNEQFF
CDR3 DNA: TGCGCCAGCAGCTTGATCTTTGACAATGAGCAGTTCTTC

V gene: TRBV18
clone size: few
D gene: -
J gene: TRBJ1-5
CDR3 protein: CASSPAPPGGQPQHF
CDR3 DNA: TGTGCCAGCTCACCGGCGCCGCCCGGGGGGCAGCCCCAGCATTTT

V gene: TRBV7-2
clone size: -
D gene: -
J gene: TRBJ1-6
CDR3 protein: CASGEALWRNSPLHF
CDR3 DNA: TGTGCCAGCGGAGAGGCTCTCTGGCGTAATTCACCCCTCCACTTT

V gene: TRBV30
clone size: -
D gene: TRBD1
J gene: TRBJ2-5
CDR3 protein: CAWSVSGGTRETQYF
CDR3 DNA: TGTGCCTGGAGTGTATCAGGGGGAACAAGAGAGACCCAGTACTTC

V gene: TRBV7-9
clone size: -
D gene: TRBD1
J gene: TRBJ1-1
CDR3 protein: CASSLGQGRGNTEAFF
CDR3 DNA: TGTGCCAGCAGCTTAGGACAGGGGAGAGGGAACACTGAAGCTTTCTTT

V gene: TRBV3-1/TRBV3-2
clone size: -
D gene: -
J gene: TRBJ2-2
CDR3 protein: CASSQDPLGRNTGELFF
CDR3 DNA: TGTGCCAGCAGCCAAGATCCTCTAGGAAGGAACACCGGGGAGCTGTTTTTT

V gene: TRBV4-2
clone size: few
D gene: TRBD2
J gene: TRBJ2-2
CDR3 protein: CASRRLGPSGGELFF
CDR3 DNA: TGTGCCAGCAGGCGTTTGGGACCTAGCGGCGGGGAGCTGTTTTTT

V gene: TRBV12-5
clone size: -
D gene: -
J gene: TRBJ1-1
CDR3 protein: CASGRQVGEAFF
CDR3 DNA: TGTGCTAGTGGTAGACAGGTGGGTGAAGCTTTCTTT

V gene: TRBV15
clone size: -
D gene: -
J gene: TRBJ1-5
CDR3 protein: CATSSQAGRNQPQHF
CDR3 DNA: TGTGCCACCAGCAGCCAGGCCGGGAGGAATCAGCCCCAGCATTTT

V gene: TRBV5-1
clone size: -
D gene: -
J gene: TRBJ2-5
CDR3 protein: CASSLDGTTPQETQYF
CDR3 DNA: TGCGCCAGCAGCTTGGACGGGACAACCCCTCAAGAGACCCAGTACTTC

V gene: TRBV5-6
clone size: -
D gene: TRBD1
J gene: TRBJ1-2
CDR3 protein: CASSEDRGRGYGYTF
CDR3 DNA: TGTGCCAGCAGCGAAGACAGGGGGCGAGGGTATGGCTACACCTTC

V gene: TRBV5-1
clone size: -
D gene: TRBD2
J gene: TRBJ2-7
CDR3 protein: CASSLAGTSAYEQYF
CDR3 DNA: TGCGCCAGCAGCTTGGCCGGGACTAGCGCATACGAGCAGTACTTC

V gene: TRBV19
clone size: -
D gene: -
J gene: TRBJ1-3
CDR3 protein: CASSLGGTPGNTIYF
CDR3 DNA: TGTGCCAGTAGTCTAGGGGGGACACCTGGAAACACCATATATTTT

V gene: TRBV5-6
clone size: -
D gene: -
J gene: TRBJ1-1
CDR3 protein: CASSEGLNTEAFF
CDR3 DNA: TGTGCCAGCAGCGAGGGACTAAACACTGAAGCTTTCTTT

V gene: TRBV7-9
clone size: once
D gene: TRBD1
J gene: TRBJ2-5
CDR3 protein: CASSWDRFQETQYF
CDR3 DNA: TGTGCCAGCAGCTGGGACAGGTTTCAAGAGACCCAGTACTTC

V gene: TRBV7-2
clone size: -
D gene: -
J gene: TRBJ1-1
CDR3 protein: CASRSPGQMNTEAFF
CDR3 DNA: TGTGCCAGCAGATCACCGGGACAAATGAACACTGAAGCTTTCTTT

V gene: TRBV27
clone size: -
D gene: TRBD1
J gene: TRBJ1-2
CDR3 protein: CASRAAGGAGGYTF
CDR3 DNA: TGTGCCAGCAGGGCCGCAGGGGGCGCTGGGGGCTACACCTTC

V gene: TRBV29-1
clone size: -
D gene: TRBD2
J gene: TRBJ2-5
CDR3 protein: CSVEGTSGSLWEETQYF
CDR3 DNA: TGCAGCGTTGAGGGGACTAGCGGGAGTTTGTGGGAAGAGACCCAGTACTTC

V gene: TRBV27
clone size: -
D gene: TRBD1
J gene: TRBJ2-2
CDR3 protein: CASSLAQGRDTGELFF
CDR3 DNA: TGTGCCAGCAGTTTAGCACAGGGGCGGGACACCGGGGAGCTGTTTTTT

V gene: TRBV10-3
clone size: -
D gene: -
J gene: TRBJ1-5
CDR3 protein: CAISEIGGRYSNQPQHF
CDR3 DNA: TGTGCCATCAGTGAGATCGGGGGTCGTTATAGCAATCAGCCCCAGCATTTT

V gene: TRBV21-1
clone size: -
D gene: -
J gene: TRBJ2-2
CDR3 protein: CASNSENTGELFF
CDR3 DNA: TGTGCCAGCAACAGTGAGAACACCGGGGAGCTGTTTTTT

V gene: TRBV4-3
clone size: -
D gene: -
J gene: TRBJ2-7
CDR3 protein: CASSQGAQGNNEQYF
CDR3 DNA: TGCGCCAGCAGCCAGGGGGCCCAAGGGAACAACGAGCAGTACTTC

V gene: TRBV6-1
clone size: -
D gene: -
J gene: TRBJ1-5
CDR3 protein: CASSEGYRVGQPQHF
CDR3 DNA: TGTGCCAGCAGTGAAGGGTACAGGGTAGGGCAGCCCCAGCATTTT

V gene: TRBV12-3/TRBV12-4
clone size: -
D gene: TRBD1
J gene: TRBJ1-2
CDR3 protein: CASQGGQNYGYTF
CDR3 DNA: TGTGCCAGCCAGGGGGGCCAAAACTATGGCTACACCTTC

V gene: TRBV3-1/TRBV3-2
clone size: once
D gene: TRBD1
J gene: TRBJ1-1
CDR3 protein: CASSRQGGNTEAFF
CDR3 DNA: TGTGCCAGCAGCCGACAGGGCGGGAACACTGAAGCTTTCTTT

V gene: TRBV29-1
clone size: few
D gene: -
J gene: TRBJ1-1
CDR3 protein: CALGVTEAFF
CDR3 DNA: TGCGCTTTAGGGGTTACTGAAGCTTTCTTT

V gene: TRBV18
clone size: -
D gene: -
J gene: TRBJ2-7
CDR3 protein: CASSQTAGSNEQYF
CDR3 DNA: TGTGCCAGCTCACAGACGGCAGGTTCTAACGAGCAGTACTTC

V gene: TRBV29-1
clone size: -
D gene: -
J gene: TRBJ2-1
CDR3 protein: CSVEDQGYWDNEQFF
CDR3 DNA: TGCAGCGTTGAAGACCAGGGCTATTGGGACAATGAGCAGTTCTTC

V gene: TRBV12-3/TRBV12-4
clone size: few
D gene: -
J gene: TRBJ2-1
CDR3 protein: CASSPQRQNEQFF
CDR3 DNA: TGTGCCAGCAGTCCACAGAGACAGAATGAGCAGTTCTTC

V gene: TRBV18
clone size: once
D gene: TRBD2
J gene: TRBJ2-5
CDR3 protein: CASSRGLAGGETQYF
CDR3 DNA: TGTGCCAGCTCTCGGGGACTAGCGGGAGGAGAGACCCAGTACTTC